This T cell receptor beta chain was sequenced during a study of neurological immune-mediated disorders. The study's findings and limits: The study found no CDR3 amino acid sequences shared by expanded clones across subjects, suggesting private repertoires in all groups.

The unsorted libraries were prepared from 2 million PBMCs (stored at -80 C). The germline V and J ends were trimmed by 4 bases and 6 bases, with 16 bases remaining between them. The V gene's germline CDR1 is LGHDT and CDR2 YNNKEL (reference sequence). The CDR3 totals 14 residues. This clonotype was detected ten times or more. The antigen remains undetermined. TCRdb used MiXCR to reprocess the 5' RACE reads, holding one entry per CDR3 protein. The sample holds roughly 65,000 distinct CDR3 sequences, more than 4.5% seen once. The chain couples TRBV3-1 to TRBJ2-7, with D perhaps matching TRBD1 (6 bases). Source material: PBMCs. The sequence derives from a human donor with multiple sclerosis. The donor label of this sample is uncertain. In nucleotides, the CDR3 is TGTGCCAGCAGCCGGAGAGGCAGGGGATTCGAGCAGTACTTC. This codes for CASSRRGRGFEQYF.